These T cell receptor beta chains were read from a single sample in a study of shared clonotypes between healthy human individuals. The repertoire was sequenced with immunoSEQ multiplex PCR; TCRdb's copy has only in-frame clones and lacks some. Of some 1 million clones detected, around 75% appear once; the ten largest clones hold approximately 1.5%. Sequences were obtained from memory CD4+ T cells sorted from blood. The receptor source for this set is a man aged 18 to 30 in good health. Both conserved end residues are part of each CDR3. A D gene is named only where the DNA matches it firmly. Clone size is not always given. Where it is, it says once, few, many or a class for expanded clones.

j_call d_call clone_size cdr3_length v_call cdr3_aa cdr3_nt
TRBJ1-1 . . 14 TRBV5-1 CASSLGQQNTEAFF TGCGCCAGCAGCTTAGGACAGCAGAACACTGAAGCTTTCTTT
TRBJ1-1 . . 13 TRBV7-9 CASSALMNTEAFF TGTGCCAGCAGCGCCTTAATGAACACTGAAGCTTTCTTT
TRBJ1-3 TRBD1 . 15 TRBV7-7 CASSPSPGQSNTIYF TGTGCTAGCAGCCCTTCGCCGGGACAGAGTAACACCATATATTTT
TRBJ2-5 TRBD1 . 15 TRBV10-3 CAISVGGTGEGTQYF TGTGCCATCAGTGTAGGAGGGACAGGGGAGGGGACCCAGTACTTC
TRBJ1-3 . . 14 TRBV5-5 CASSPQFQGNTIYF TGTGCCAGCAGCCCCCAGTTCCAAGGAAACACCATATATTTT
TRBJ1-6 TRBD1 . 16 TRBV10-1 CASSVRQGRYNSPLHF TGCGCCAGCAGTGTTCGACAGGGCAGGTATAATTCACCCCTCCACTTT
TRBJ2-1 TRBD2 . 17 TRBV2 CASTPLILAELNNEQFF TGTGCCAGCACCCCACTAATTCTAGCGGAACTAAACAATGAGCAGTTCTTC
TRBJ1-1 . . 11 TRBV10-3 CAIKVPTEAFF TGTGCCATCAAGGTACCCACTGAAGCTTTCTTT
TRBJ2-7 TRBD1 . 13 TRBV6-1 CASSLDRGYEQYF TGTGCCAGCAGCCTTGACAGGGGCTACGAGCAGTACTTC
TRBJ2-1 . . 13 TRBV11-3 CASSLEGYNEQFF TGTGCCAGCAGCTTAGAAGGCTACAATGAGCAGTTCTTC
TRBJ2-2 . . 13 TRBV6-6 CASRSEGTGELFF TGTGCCAGCAGGTCTGAGGGAACCGGGGAGCTGTTTTTT
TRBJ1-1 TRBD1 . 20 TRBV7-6 CASSLDGGGQGPSRNTEAFF TGTGCCAGCAGCTTAGATGGGGGAGGACAGGGGCCCAGCCGGAACACTGAAGCTTTCTTT
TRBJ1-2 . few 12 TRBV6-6 CASSYQAAGYTF TGTGCCAGCAGTTACCAGGCTGCGGGCTACACCTTC
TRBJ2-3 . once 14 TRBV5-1 CASSLLPTTDTQYF TGCGCCAGCAGCTTGTTACCGACCACAGATACGCAGTATTTT
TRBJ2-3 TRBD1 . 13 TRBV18 CASSPNRGDTQYF TGTGCCAGCTCACCAAACAGGGGAGATACGCAGTATTTT
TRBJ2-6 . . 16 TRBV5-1 CASLPGGFSGANVLTF TGCGCCAGCCTACCGGGCGGTTTCTCTGGGGCCAACGTCCTGACTTTC
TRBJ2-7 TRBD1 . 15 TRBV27 CASSLSRTGSREQYF TGTGCCAGCAGTTTATCCCGGACAGGGTCGCGCGAGCAGTACTTC
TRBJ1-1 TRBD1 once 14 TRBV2 CASSAQGQLSEAFF TGTGCCAGCAGTGCTCAGGGACAGCTTTCTGAAGCTTTCTTT
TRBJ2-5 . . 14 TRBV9 CASSVGHKQETQYF TGTGCCAGCAGCGTGGGACATAAACAAGAGACCCAGTACTTC
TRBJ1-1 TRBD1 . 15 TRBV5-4 CASSGQQGSNTEAFF TGTGCCAGCAGCGGCCAACAGGGGAGTAACACTGAAGCTTTCTTT
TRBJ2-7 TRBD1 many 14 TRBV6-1 CASSVTGTAYEQYF TGTGCCAGCAGTGTTACCGGGACAGCCTACGAGCAGTACTTC
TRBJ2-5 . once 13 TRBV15 CATQVRIQETQYF TGTGCCACCCAGGTCAGGATCCAAGAGACCCAGTACTTC
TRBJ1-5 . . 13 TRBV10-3 CAISEQGNQPQHF TGTGCCATCAGTGAGCAGGGGAATCAGCCCCAGCATTTT
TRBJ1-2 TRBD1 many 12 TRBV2 CASQTGFEGYTF TGTGCCAGCCAGACAGGGTTCGAGGGCTACACCTTC
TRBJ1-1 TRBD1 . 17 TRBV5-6 CASSRWTGGARNTEAFF TGTGCCAGCAGCCGATGGACAGGGGGCGCGCGGAACACTGAAGCTTTCTTT
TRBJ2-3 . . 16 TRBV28 CASSLRSGVGTDTQYF TGTGCCAGCAGTTTAAGGTCGGGTGTAGGTACAGATACGCAGTATTTT
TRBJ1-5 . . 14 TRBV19 CASSIIGSNQPQHF TGTGCCAGTAGTATAATTGGGAGCAATCAGCCCCAGCATTTT
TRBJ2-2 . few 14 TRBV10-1 CASKAGSDTGELFF TGCGCCAGTAAGGCGGGGTCCGACACCGGGGAGCTGTTTTTT
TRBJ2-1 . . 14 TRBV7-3 CASSLNRNYNEQFF TGTGCCAGCAGCTTAAACAGAAACTACAATGAGCAGTTCTTC
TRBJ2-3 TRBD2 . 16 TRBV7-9 CASSSLTSGGTDTQYF TGTGCCAGCAGCTCCTTGACTAGCGGGGGAACAGATACGCAGTATTTT
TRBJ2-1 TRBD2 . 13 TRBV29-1 CSVRSTSRMEQFF TGCAGCGTTAGATCGACTAGCAGAATGGAGCAGTTCTTC
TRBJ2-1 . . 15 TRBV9 CASSPHIQGSNEQFF TGTGCCAGCAGCCCACACATCCAGGGATCGAATGAGCAGTTCTTC
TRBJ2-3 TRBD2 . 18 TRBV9 CASNRRPASAGAGDTQYF TGTGCCAGCAACCGTCGGCCCGCTTCAGCGGGGGCGGGGGATACGCAGTATTTT
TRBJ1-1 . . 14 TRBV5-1 CASSLEPGVTEAFF TGCGCCAGCAGCTTGGAACCGGGGGTTACTGAAGCTTTCTTT
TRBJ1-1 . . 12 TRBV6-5 CASRAMNTEAFF TGTGCCAGCCGAGCCATGAACACTGAAGCTTTCTTT
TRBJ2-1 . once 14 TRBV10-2 CASRVGSSYNEQFF TGCGCCAGCAGGGTAGGGTCATCCTACAATGAGCAGTTCTTC
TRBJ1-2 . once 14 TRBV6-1 CASTRLTVNYGYTF TGTGCCAGCACTCGCCTTACGGTTAACTATGGCTACACCTTC
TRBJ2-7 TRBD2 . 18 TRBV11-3 CASTKPSGLAGDLDEQYF TGTGCCAGCACCAAGCCCTCGGGACTAGCGGGGGACCTCGACGAGCAGTACTTC